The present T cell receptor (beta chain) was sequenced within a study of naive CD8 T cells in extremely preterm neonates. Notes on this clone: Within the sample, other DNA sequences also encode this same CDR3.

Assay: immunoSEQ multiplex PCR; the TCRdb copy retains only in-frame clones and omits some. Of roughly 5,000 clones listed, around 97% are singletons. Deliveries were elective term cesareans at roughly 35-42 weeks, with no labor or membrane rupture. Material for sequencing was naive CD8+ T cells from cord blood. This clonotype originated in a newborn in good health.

The CDR3 spells CASSSTGTSGSYEQYF. In DNA, the CDR3 is TGTGCCAGCAGCTCGACCGGGACTAGCGGATCCTACGAGCAGTACTTC. The V call is TRBV7-9, the J call TRBJ2-7; 11 nucleotides align to TRBD2. Per the germline V gene, CDR1 is SEHNR and CDR2 is FQNEAQ (reference sequence). This CDR3 spans 16 amino acids. J was trimmed by 1 base and V by 4 bases; bases with no gene match: 6.